Presented here are 7 T cell receptor beta chains from one specimen sequenced in a study of identical twins. TCRdb re-called the 5' RACE reads with MiXCR, one entry per CDR3 protein. The sample has 400,000 to 650,000 distinct CDR3 sequences, 20% to 25% seen once. These data are also associated with another study on T cells expressing NK-cell markers.

Material: CD4+ T cells sorted from blood. Every receptor here comes from a woman younger than 30 in good health.

The chain couples TRBV7-2 to TRBJ1-2; 8 bases map to TRBD1. The CDR3 length is 15 residues. Germline CDR1 is SGHTA and CDR2 is FQGNSA. Germline trimming cut 5 bases from V and 8 bases from J; bases unmatched to any gene: 13. The CDR3 nucleotides read TGTGCCAGCAGCGGTCAACTCCAGGGGGCAACAGGCTACACCTTC. Its protein is CASSGQLQGATGYTF.

This sequence joins TRBV4-3 and TRBJ2-5; 8 bases are a match to TRBD1. V lost 0 bases, J lost 7 bases, and 13 bases stayed unmatched. Germline V gene data show CDR1 as LGHNA and CDR2 as YSLEER. The CDR3 consists of 17 residues. The chain's CDR3 is CASSQDAWTGLGVTQYF. DNA of the CDR3: TGCGCCAGCAGCCAAGACGCCTGGACAGGGCTGGGAGTGACCCAGTACTTC.

This clonotype was seen a few times. V and J are TRBV4-2 and TRBJ2-7; TRBD2 matches 13 bases. The CDR3 consists of 16 residues. Trimming took 3 bases from V and 0 from J; bases not matched to a gene: 2. Germline V lookup: CDR1 LGHNA, CDR2 YNFKEQ. CDR3 in DNA: TGTGCCAGCAGCCACCGGACTAGCGGGAGCTCCTACGAGCAGTACTTC. Its translation: CASSHRTSGSSYEQYF.

The chain recombines TRBV20-1 with TRBJ1-1; tentative D call: TRBD1 (5 bases). The ends were cut back, 4 bases at V and 8 bases at J, with 14 bases in the middle. This CDR3 contains 12 residues. The germline V gene has CDR1 DFQATT and CDR2 SNEGSKA (reference sequence). CDR3 coding DNA: TGCAGTGCTAAACGGGACGCGGAGGAAGCTTTCTTT. Its protein product is CSAKRDAEEAFF.

This clonotype was picked up many times. The gene calls are TRBV20-1 and TRBJ2-7, with 9 bases that match TRBD2. After removal of 1 base from V and 2 bases from J, the junction contained 6 bases not matched to a gene. The germline V gene encodes CDR1 DFQATT and CDR2 SNEGSKA (reference sequence). The CDR3 covers 15 residues. The CDR3 coding sequence is TGCAGTGCTAGAGTTCCGACTAGCGGTACCTACGAGCAGTACTTC. It is translated as CSARVPTSGTYEQYF.

The chain combines TRBV5-6 with TRBJ1-5; TRBD1 might be the D (6 bases). The V gene lost 5 bases and the J gene lost 11 bases, with 14 bases spanning the gap. The CDR3 totals 12 residues. CDR1 SGHDT and CDR2 YYEEEE come from the germline V gene. The CDR3 loop reads CASSGGQGAQHF. The CDR3 nucleotides are TGTGCCAGCAGTGGGGGGCAAGGGGCCCAGCATTTT. The full variable domain, with the rest looked up from reference TRBV5-6 and TRBJ1-5, is DAGVTQSPTHLIKTRGQQVTLRCSPKSGHDTVSWYQQALGQGPQFIFQYYEEEERQRGNFPDRFSGHQFPNYSSELNVNALLLGDSALYLCASSGGQGAQHFGDGTRLSIL.

This clonotype has a handful of counts. The chain joins TRBV10-3 to TRBJ2-2; D is unresolved. Looked up from germline, CDR1 is ENHRY and CDR2 is SYGVKD. The CDR3 has 14 residues. V was clipped by 5 bases and J by 2 bases, with 9 bases between them. Written as DNA, the CDR3 is TGTGCCATCAGTCGACCGAGCAACACCGGGGAGCTGTTTTTT. Protein sequence: CAISRPSNTGELFF.